This passage covers 15 T cell receptor beta chains from one sample sequenced in a study of monozygotic twins with inflammatory bowel disease. From the 5' RACE reads, TCRdb lists one entry per CDR3 protein and no DNA. The sample totals 300,000 to 450,000 distinct CDR3 sequences. The sample taken for sequencing was blood. These TCRs come from a human donor with ulcerative colitis or Crohn's disease, or a healthy co-twin of an affected twin (not recorded which).

J is TRBJ2-2 and V is TRBV25-1. Germline V gene sequence: CDR1 MGHDK, CDR2 SYGVNS. The CDR3 has 17 residues. The CDR3 reads CASSEYATLANTGELFF.

The chain combines TRBV5-1 with TRBJ1-3. The CDR3 consists of 16 residues. In germline, CDR1 is SGHRS, CDR2 YFSETQ. CDR3 sequence reads: CASSPQAESSGNTIYF.

V usage is TRBV19 and J usage is TRBJ2-7; without DNA, the TCRdb call of TRBD1 cannot be checked. The CDR3 runs 12 residues. CDR1 is LNHDA, CDR2 SQIVND, per germline (reference sequence). CDR3 amino acids: CARSTTGDEQYF. The full variable domain, its missing parts supplied by reference TRBV19 and TRBJ2-7, is DGGITQSPKYLFRKEGQNVTLSCEQNLNHDAMYWYRQDPGQGLRLIYYSQIVNDFQKGDIAEGYSVSREKKESFPLTVTSAQKNPTAFYLCARSTTGDEQYFGPGTRLTVT.

The rearrangement uses TRBV5-1 and TRBJ2-7; as DNA is missing, the TRBD2 call by TCRdb cannot be tested. The CDR3 extends over 14 amino acids. CDR1 SGHRS and CDR2 YFSETQ come from the germline V gene. The CDR3 is CASSPSSGNYEQYF. The whole variable domain, remainder taken from reference TRBV5-1 and TRBJ2-7, is KAGVTQTPRYLIKTRGQQVTLSCSPISGHRSVSWYQQTPGQGLQFLFEYFSETQRNKGNFPGRFSGRQFSNSRSEMNVSTLELGDSALYLCASSPSSGNYEQYFGPGTRLTVT.

The chain is built from TRBV5-1 and TRBJ2-3; there is no DNA to check the TCRdb D call of TRBD2. In germline, CDR1 is SGHRS, CDR2 YFSETQ. This CDR3 region has 20 residues. CDR3 residues: CASSQEWRHFNPVFTDTQYF.

This chain uses TRBV12-3 or TRBV12-4 with TRBJ2-1; the D call of TRBD2 rests on TCRdb alone, since no DNA is present to check it. There are 16 residues in the CDR3. The CDR3 region is CASSLAGTAVSNEQFF.

This CDR3 is CASGLLANNEQFF. V gene TRBV2 combines with J gene TRBJ2-1; the TRBD2 assignment by TCRdb is unverifiable without DNA. Germline V CDR1 and CDR2: SNHLY, FYNNEI. The CDR3 extends over 13 amino acids.

The rearrangement joins TRBV5-1 to TRBJ1-1; with no DNA, the TCRdb D assignment of TRBD1 cannot be verified. This CDR3 is built from 14 residues. Germline values: CDR1 SGHRS, CDR2 YFSETQ. CDR3 amino acids: CASSSSTGRTEAFF.

The rearrangement links TRBV27 to TRBJ2-7. This CDR3 has 13 amino acids. Germline V gives CDR1 MNHEY, CDR2 SMNVEV (reference sequence). The CDR3 loop reads CASSLDSSREQYF.

V is TRBV5-1 and J is TRBJ2-5; TCRdb outputs TRBD1, but without DNA this stays unchecked. Germline CDR1 SGHRS, CDR2 YFSETQ. This CDR3 has 13 amino acids. The CDR3 region is CASSSGDGETQYF.

This rearrangement joins TRBV20-1 to TRBJ2-5; TCRdb outputs TRBD2, but without DNA this stays unchecked. The CDR3 extends over 15 amino acids. Germline CDR1 is DFQATT and CDR2 is SNEGSKA (reference sequence). The CDR3 is CSARTSGGAGETQYF.

The chain links TRBV12-3 or TRBV12-4 to TRBJ2-5; TCRdb's D call, TRBD1, is unchecked because there is no DNA. CDR3 length: 14 residues. CDR3 loop: CASSFGQGQETQYF.

This chain connects TRBV18 to TRBJ2-7; as DNA is missing, the TRBD2 call by TCRdb cannot be tested. The V gene's germline CDR1 is KGHSH and CDR2 LQKENI. CDR3 length equals 13 residues. CDR3: CASSPPGPLEQYF.

The gene calls are TRBV4-3 and TRBJ2-5; TCRdb picks TRBD2, but there is no DNA to check that call. The CDR3 runs to 16 residues. Germline values: CDR1 LGHNA, CDR2 YSLEER. CDR3 sequence: CASSPTSGGRQETQYF.

The rearrangement links TRBV5-1 to TRBJ1-1. The length of the CDR3 is 11 residues. Per the germline V gene, CDR1 is SGHRS and CDR2 is YFSETQ. The CDR3 region is CASSLENRAFF. Using reference TRBV5-1 and TRBJ1-1 for the parts outside the CDR3, the full variable domain is KAGVTQTPRYLIKTRGQQVTLSCSPISGHRSVSWYQQTPGQGLQFLFEYFSETQRNKGNFPGRFSGRQFSNSRSEMNVSTLELGDSALYLCASSLENRAFFGQGTRLTVV.